The clone carrying this T cell receptor (beta chain) was found many times. Antigen: not known. This CDR3 contains 17 residues. Trimming took off 0 bases at V and 3 bases at J, with 16 bases between the two ends. CDR1 LGHNA and CDR2 YSLEER come from the germline V gene. Broader study findings: Tumor memory CD4+ T cell TCR gene usage clustered with blood and lymph node memory CD4+ cells and lymph node naive CD4+ cells. Tumor Treg TCRs overlapped most with tumor naive CD4+ cells.

Constant-region reverse primers amplified full-length variable regions, followed by semi-nested Nested Universal Primer A PCR. TCRdb reanalysed the 5' RACE reads using MiXCR and keeps one entry per CDR3 protein. The table has roughly 57,000 distinct CDR3 sequences, around 21% seen once; the top ten hold about 2.9%. Cells sorted as Tregs were CD4+, CD25+ and CD127-/low. This clonotype originated in a female donor with breast cancer. Sequenced material: tumor-infiltrating Tregs sorted from the breast tumor. The chain is built from TRBV4-3 and TRBJ2-3; no firm D call. The CDR3: CASSQDVGRRRTDTQYF. CDR3 nucleotides: TGCGCCAGCAGCCAAGATGTAGGCAGGCGGCGGACAGATACGCAGTATTTT.